This T cell receptor beta chain stems from a study of blood T cell repertoires in COVID-19. Participant age was roughly 18 to 95 years, and participants resided in roughly 25 US areas. For recovered donors of Cohort 3, there were two negative PCRs, clearance, or symptom resolution. Germline loops: CDR1 LNHDA, CDR2 SQIVND (reference sequence). The CDR3 has 14 amino acids. The ends were cut back, 3 bases at V and 6 bases at J, with 15 bases in the middle. Method: immunoSEQ multiplex PCR; TCRdb's copy keeps in-frame clones and lacks some. The sample has 40,000 to 50,000 clones; 86% are singletons. V and J are TRBV19 and TRBJ2-7; D gene ambiguous. Specimen: PBMCs or T cells enriched from blood (not recorded which). This receptor was identified in a woman in her 50s who had recovered from COVID-19. The CDR3 sequence: CASSIRVDFAEQYF. The CDR3 DNA reads TGTGCCAGTAGTATCCGGGTGGATTTTGCCGAGCAGTACTTC.